This record concerns one T cell receptor beta chain sequence. Its target is not known. This sample includes further DNA sequences coding for the same CDR3. The sample comes from a study of shared clonotypes between healthy human individuals. Whole-study findings and limits: A few donors showed sharing of approximately 5% of naive CD4 clonotypes. Non-shared clonotypes showed lower generation probabilities than clonotypes common to all four donors.

TCRdb's copy holds only in-frame clones and misses some; the assay was immunoSEQ multiplex PCR. In the table there are over 2 million clones, 85% to 95% of which are singletons. The ends were cut back, 1 base at V and 7 bases at J, with 6 bases in the middle. Germline values: CDR1 SGHTS, CDR2 YDEGEE. The CDR3 runs 12 residues. This clonotype was obtained from a man in his late teens or twenties in good health. Sequences were obtained from naive CD4+ T cells sorted from blood. Subset described: CD45RA+ positively selected. The chain uses TRBV5-8 and TRBJ1-5; D uncertain. The CDR3 DNA follows: TGTGCCAGCAGCTTGTTAGGGCAGCCCCAGCATTTT. It is translated as CASSLLGQPQHF.